This T cell receptor (beta chain) came from a study of T cells after yellow fever vaccination. TCRdb used MiXCR to reprocess the 5' RACE reads, holding one entry per CDR3 protein. The sample lists some 300,000 distinct CDR3 sequences, approximately 8% occurring once. The V end was cut by 4 bases, the J end by 4 bases, with 9 bases between. Germline CDR1 SGHNT, CDR2 YENEEA. The CDR3 contains 13 residues. This clonotype was counted between two and nine times. The V gene is TRBV11-3, the J gene TRBJ2-3; D is uncertain. This clonotype was sampled from a man younger than 35 who received the YFV17D yellow fever vaccine. Sequenced here: CD4+ T cells sorted from PBMCs, sampled 5 days after the yellow fever booster vaccination. For the CDR3, the DNA is TGTGCCAGCAGCTCCCGAGGCTCAGATACGCAGTATTTT. As protein: CASSSRGSDTQYF.